This T cell receptor (beta chain) was captured by sequencing in a study of beta chain features in type 1 diabetes. Study information: Patient and healthy donor groups were alike in age, gender and cell yields.

This CDR3 has 14 amino acids. Looked up from germline, CDR1 is MDHEN and CDR2 is SYDVKM. Trimming pared 3 bases from V and 0 bases from J, leaving 9 bases between. The entirety of the isolated RNA underwent reverse transcription, so expressed TCRB transcripts were sequenced. The protocol was immunoSEQ multiplex PCR, while the TCRdb copy is restricted to in-frame clones and leaves out a portion. The table records just over 600,000 clones, around 15% of them present only once. The sample holds a few counts of this clone. This receptor was taken from a man younger than 35 in good health. What was sequenced was naive CD4+ T cells from blood. The gene calls are TRBV28 and TRBJ2-7; maybe TRBD1 (5 bases). The CDR3 region has the DNA TGTGCCAGCAGTTTGTACAGGTCCTCCTACGAGCAGTACTTC. Translation gives CASSLYRSSYEQYF.